Here is one T cell receptor (beta chain) with its context. This record comes from a study of T cell changes during pregnancy in multiple sclerosis. Generated by immunoSEQ multiplex PCR, the TCRdb table keeps only in-frame clones and is missing some. This sample carries roughly 44,000 clones, around 90% of them seen once, and the ten largest clones take about 5.4%. Germline-derived CDR1 and CDR2 are PRHDT and FYEKMQ (reference sequence). Trimming stripped 0 bases from V and 0 bases from J, with 5 bases between. CDR3 size: 15 residues. The rearrangement joins TRBV13 to TRBJ2-2, with D tentatively TRBD1 (5 bases). Sequencing was performed on CD8+ T cells from peripheral blood mononuclear cells, taken after pregnancy. The TCR comes from a female donor in good health, enrolled as a control in a pregnancy study. The CDR3 sequence is CASSLGGPNTGELFF. CDR3 coding DNA: TGTGCCAGCAGCTTAGGGGGGCCGAACACCGGGGAGCTGTTTTTT.